This TCR beta chain is from a study of T cells in Graves' hyperthyroidism and ophthalmopathy. This clonotype was counted only a few times. The V end lost 5 bases, the J end lost 4 bases, and 15 bases lay between the germline ends. There are 14 residues in the CDR3. Germline loops: CDR1 MNHNS, CDR2 SASEGT. The CDR3 regions of TCR beta were amplified from RNA transcripts. First-round RT-PCR targeting the TCR CDR3 was performed with the HTBI primer set. MiXCR, run by TCRdb on the multiplex PCR reads, gives a single entry per CDR3 protein. Among some 800,000 distinct CDR3 sequences, approximately 40% were seen once, and the ten largest hold over 8%.

This receptor was identified in a man aged 18 to 30 with Graves' hyperthyroidism. V and J are TRBV6-1 and TRBJ2-7; D may correspond to TRBD1 or TRBD2 (6 bases each). The specimen was blood. This CDR3 is CASSYGGTPYEQYF. CDR3 nucleotide sequence: TGTGCCAGCAGTTACGGGGGCACCCCATACGAGCAGTACTTC.